Sequencing of this T cell receptor beta chain was carried out in a study of identical twins. V shed 4 bases, J shed 3 bases, and the junction held 5 bases outside the gene matches. There are 15 residues in the CDR3. Germline CDR1 reads LNHNV; CDR2 reads YYDKDF (reference sequence). The cDNA had a unique molecular identifier and a template-switch universal primer site. One entry per CDR3 protein, called by TCRdb with MiXCR from the 5' RACE reads. The sample holds more than 350,000 distinct CDR3 sequences; around 9.7% are singletons and the top ten take under 10%. The clonotype was recovered from a woman aged 45-60 years in good health. The chain uses TRBV15 and TRBJ2-7; the match to TRBD2 covers 11 bases. Sequencing was done on a sample of naive T cells sorted from blood. CDR3 in amino acids: CATSTLAGGLYEQYF. CDR3 nucleotides: TGTGCCACCAGCACTCTAGCGGGAGGACTCTACGAGCAGTACTTC.